These 21 T cell receptor beta chains were all obtained from the same sample, sequenced in a study of metastatic and nonmetastatic thyroid tumors. MiXCR was used by TCRdb to re-call the PCR reads. The sample comprises roughly 42,000 clones, 18% of which are singletons, and roughly 13% rests with the top ten. Among the patients, none had received any treatment before thyroid surgery. The sequencing sample was made of tumor tissue. Every receptor here comes from a female donor with papillary thyroid cancer or a benign thyroid nodule (not recorded which). Some clones in this sample may be carry-over from other donors' samples.

This clone was seen many times. The V gene is TRBV4-1, the J gene TRBJ2-3; TRBD1 is a possible D gene (6 bases). Trimming removed 5 bases at V and 0 bases at J, with 21 bases between. The germline gives CDR1 MGHRA, CDR2 YSYEKL. There are 18 residues in the CDR3. The chain's CDR3 is CASSTSPQGSSSTDTQYF. CDR3 in DNA: TGCGCCAGCAGCACCTCGCCACAGGGTTCCTCTAGCACAGATACGCAGTATTTT.

In this sample, this clone turned up many times. The identical CDR3 is also encoded by other nucleotide sequences in the sample. The V call is TRBV12-3 or TRBV12-4, the J call TRBJ2-5; possible D gene TRBD1, 5 bases. The CDR3 runs 14 residues. Trimming removed 5 bases from V and 2 bases from J, with 12 bases in between. The CDR3 here is CASSRPRQQETQYF. The CDR3, as DNA: TGTGCCAGCAGTCGACCTCGACAGCAAGAGACCCAGTACTTC.

This clone has only one observation. The CDR3 does not close with the conserved phenylalanine or tryptophan, likely indicating a read error. The chain has TRBV4-1 and TRBJ2-7; D is perhaps TRBD1 (5 bases). The CDR3 runs to 14 residues. Germline CDR1 MGHRA, CDR2 YSYEKL. The CDR3 DNA sequence: TGCGCCAGCAGCAAAGAGGCAGGGCACTACGAGCAGTACCTC. Protein sequence: CASSKEAGHYEQYL.

On this clone: Germline is not matched at one junction end, which may reflect a read error. The sample has other DNA sequences that encode this CDR3 too. The rearrangement joins TRBV4-2 to TRBJ2-5, with 12 nucleotides matching TRBD1. The CDR3 is 16 residues long. Germline V gives CDR1 LGHNA, CDR2 YNFKEQ. In nucleotides, the CDR3 is TGTGCCAGCAGCCAAGGGGACAGGGGGCCTGTTGAGACCCAGCACTTC. Its protein product is CASSQGDRGPVETQHF.

At least ten counts were recorded for this clone. This rearrangement joins TRBV7-2 to TRBJ2-5; D is unclear. Germline V lookup: CDR1 SGHTA, CDR2 FQGNSA. The CDR3 consists of 12 residues. Trimming pared 5 bases from V and 0 bases from J, leaving 4 bases between. The CDR3 DNA reads as TGTGCCAGCAGCCCGTACCAAGAGACCCAGTACTTC. Its translation is CASSPYQETQYF. Looking up the rest from reference TRBV7-2 and TRBJ2-5 gives the full variable domain: GAGVSQSPSNKVTEKGKDVELRCDPISGHTALYWYRQSLGQGLEFLIYFQGNSAPDKSGLPSDRFSAERTGGSVSTLTIQRTQQEDSAVYLCASSPYQETQYFGPGTRLLVL.

On this clone: A much larger clonotype is one base distant, so this may be a read error. The genes are TRBV7-2 and TRBJ2-5; a possible D gene is TRBD2 (6 bases). This CDR3 is built from 14 residues. CDR1 is SGHTA, CDR2 FQGNSA, per germline. CDR3 sequence (DNA): TGTGCCAGCGGCTTATTAGCTAGCGAGGAGACCCAGTACTTC. It yields the protein CASGLLASEETQYF.

The sample holds many counts of this clone. The chain has TRBV24-1 and TRBJ2-5; TRBD2 matches at 11 bases. Germline V lookup: CDR1 KGHDR, CDR2 SFDVKD. CDR3 length: 16 residues. V shed 2 bases, J shed 5 bases, and the junction held 6 bases outside the gene matches. CDR3 nucleotides: TGTGCCACCAGTGATTCCCACACTAGCGGGAGCGAGACCCAGTACTTC. Its translation: CATSDSHTSGSETQYF.

This clone was seen repeatedly, ten times or more. V is TRBV5-1 and J is TRBJ2-3; 7 nucleotides line up with TRBD1. J gave up 1 base and V 3 bases, and 5 bases lay outside the gene matches. CDR3 length equals 15 residues. Germline V gene data show CDR1 as SGHRS and CDR2 as YFSETQ. CDR3 sequence (DNA): TGCGCCAGCAGCTGGGGACAGCCAGGCACAGATACGCAGTATTTT. Amino acid sequence: CASSWGQPGTDTQYF.

In its sample, this clone was seen many times. The chain carries TRBV7-2 and TRBJ1-5, with 11 bases fitting TRBD1. Unmatched junction bases numbered 2, after V lost 1 base and J lost 6 bases. The CDR3 totals 15 residues. In germline, CDR1 is SGHTA, CDR2 FQGNSA. The CDR3 DNA sequence: TGTGCCAGCAGCTTAGGGACAGGGGGCTTTCAGCCCCAGCATTTT. The encoded protein is CASSLGTGGFQPQHF.

Points on this clone: Its ends do not fully match the called genes, so a read error is possible. The CDR3 nucleotides are TGCGCCAGCATCTTGGCGCCCGCCACAGATACTCAGTATTTT. Translated: CASILAPATDTQYF. The gene calls are TRBV5-1 and TRBJ2-3; no reliable D call. CDR3 size: 14 residues. Germline CDR1 is SGHRS and CDR2 is YFSETQ. The whole variable domain, remainder taken from reference TRBV5-1 and TRBJ2-3, is KAGVTQTPRYLIKTRGQQVTLSCSPISGHRSVSWYQQTPGQGLQFLFEYFSETQRNKGNFPGRFSGRQFSNSRSEMNVSTLELGDSALYLCASILAPATDTQYFGPGTRLTVL.

This clone was seen only a few times. The CDR3 is CASSEKAVGAETQYF. CDR3 sequence (DNA): TGTGCCAGCAGTGAAAAAGCGGTCGGGGCGGAGACCCAGTACTTC. The V call is TRBV6-1, the J call TRBJ2-5, with D possibly called TRBD1 or TRBD2 (5 bases each). The CDR3 sequence is 15 residues long. Germline CDR1 MNHNS, CDR2 SASEGT. Trimming pared 2 bases from V and 5 bases from J, leaving 15 bases between.

The table lists this clone with many counts. The genes are TRBV14 and TRBJ1-1, with D unresolved. Trimming stripped 1 base from V and 1 base from J, with 4 bases between. The CDR3 is 13 amino acids. The germline CDR1 and CDR2 sequences are SGHDN and FVKESK. CDR3 loop: CASSQGQNTEAFF. The CDR3 bases are TGTGCCAGCAGCCAAGGGCAGAACACTGAAGCTTTCTTT.

As for this clone: This may stem from a read error, because a much larger clone lies one nucleotide away. Other DNA sequences in this sample translate to the same CDR3. The CDR3 region has the DNA TGTGCCAGCAGCTTAGCCCAGCGTTCCAATGAGCAGTTCTTC. This gives the protein CASSLAQRSNEQFF. V gene TRBV7-9 combines with J gene TRBJ2-1; the D is unclear. The CDR3 has 14 amino acids. CDR1 and CDR2 (germline): SEHNR, FQNEAQ (reference sequence). Trimming removed 0 bases at V and 6 bases at J, with 9 bases between.

In this sample, this clone turned up many times. Distinct nucleotide sequences in the sample also encode this CDR3. The chain has TRBV12-3 or TRBV12-4 and TRBJ2-5; D remains ambiguous. The germline V and J ends were trimmed by 10 bases and 4 bases, with 16 bases remaining between them. There are 13 residues in the CDR3. The CDR3 DNA reads TGTGCCACACAGAAGCAGCAAAGAGAGACCCAGTACTTC. Amino acid sequence: CATQKQQRETQYF.

This clone occurred a few times. One base away lies a much larger clone, so this may be a sequencing read error. The CDR3 coding sequence is TGCGCCAGCAGCCAGGATACGGACAGGAACCATCTCTTGGGCAATCAGCCCCAGCACTTT. This codes for CASSQDTDRNHLLGNQPQHF. This chain connects TRBV4-1 to TRBJ1-5; 7 nucleotides line up with TRBD1. CDR3 length: 20 amino acids. The germline V gene has CDR1 MGHRA and CDR2 YSYEKL.

This clone showed up just a few times. An end of the junction does not agree with germline; a read error may underlie this. This chain joins TRBV27 and TRBJ1-1; D is uncertain. The CDR3 runs to 14 residues. Looked up from germline, CDR1 is MNHEY and CDR2 is SMNVEV (reference sequence). The CDR3 is CASSFNPLCAESFF. In nucleotides, the CDR3 is TGTGCCAGCAGTTTCAACCCCCTTTGCGCTGAATCTTTCTTT.

Of note for this clone: One base away lies a much larger clone, so this may be a sequencing read error. The chain couples TRBV2 to TRBJ1-1; D unresolved. The germline gives CDR1 SNHLY, CDR2 FYNNEI. The CDR3 contains 11 residues. CDR3 in DNA: TGTGCCAGCAGTTTGAAGACTGAAGCTTTCTTT. Protein sequence: CASSLKTEAFF.

Note on this clone: This sequence may be a read error, since a much larger clone differs from it by one base. The J gene is TRBJ2-3, the V gene TRBV18; D may correspond to TRBD1 or TRBD2 (5 bases each). The V end was cut by 4 bases, the J end by 12 bases, with 17 bases between. The CDR3 contains 13 residues. Germline V lookup: CDR1 KGHSH, CDR2 LQKENI. The CDR3 coding sequence is TGTGCCAGCTCACAGAGTGACACCCGGGGCCAGTATTTT. It is translated as CASSQSDTRGQYF.

This sequence joins TRBV4-2 and TRBJ2-3; weak D call: TRBD2 (5 bases). Between the trimmed V and J ends, which lost 8 bases and 5 bases, there was a span of 23 bases. Germline V lookup: CDR1 LGHNA, CDR2 YNFKEQ. This CDR3 is built from 16 residues. CDR3 coding DNA: TGTGCCAGCGGAATGGGCCCGGGGTTAATGCAAGATACGCAGTATTTT. The encoded protein is CASGMGPGLMQDTQYF.

In regard to this clone: One base away lies a much larger clone, so this may be a sequencing read error. CDR3: CAWIRSRGRGFQETQYF. The CDR3 coding sequence is TGTGCCTGGATTCGGTCTAGAGGGAGGGGATTCCAAGAGACCCAGTACTTC. The J gene is TRBJ2-5, the V gene TRBV30, with TRBD2 identical over 7 bases. This CDR3 contains 17 residues. The V gene's germline CDR1 is GTSNPN and CDR2 SVGIG (reference sequence). The V gene end was trimmed by 4 bases and the J gene end by 1 base; junction bases not matched to a gene: 15.

Worth noting for this clone: A junction boundary mismatches the germline segment, possibly from a read error. The chain employs TRBV6-1 and TRBJ2-2, with 8 bases identical to TRBD2. This CDR3 comprises 15 residues. The germline gives CDR1 MNHNS, CDR2 SASEGT. CDR3 amino acids: CASSVSGGTTWELFF. CDR3 bases: TGTGCCAGCAGTGTCAGCGGGGGAACCACCTGGGAGCTGTTTTTT.